One sample yielded the 29 T cell receptor beta chains listed below, sequenced in a study of blood T cell repertoires in COVID-19. TCRdb's table, derived via immunoSEQ multiplex PCR, lists solely in-frame clones and lacks some. The sample has approximately 75,000 clones; approximately 86% are singletons. Input material: peripheral blood. The receptors here all came from a man at least 80 years old with COVID-19, enrolled during active disease.

The chain links TRBV15 to TRBJ2-7, with 7 bases identical to TRBD1. Germline V gene lookup returns CDR1 LNHNV and CDR2 YYDKDF (reference sequence). The CDR3 covers 14 residues. Unmatched junction bases numbered 10, after V lost 4 bases and J lost 7 bases. The CDR3 bases are TGTGCCACCAGCATCCGGGACAGTCTAGGGGAGCAGTACTTC. Residues: CATSIRDSLGEQYF.

V is TRBV19 and J is TRBJ1-3; TRBD1 matches 7 bases. The CDR3 spans 17 residues. Germline assignment: CDR1 LNHDA and CDR2 SQIVND (reference sequence). Trimming at V came to 4 bases and at J to 0 bases, leaving 9 bases not matched to a gene. This CDR3 reads CASSTGGTAHSGNTIYF. The CDR3, as DNA: TGTGCCAGTAGTACGGGCGGGACAGCACACTCTGGAAACACCATATATTTT.

In DNA, the CDR3 is TGTGCCAGCAGCTTGCGGACTGTGAACACTGAAGCTTTCTTT. Translating gives CASSLRTVNTEAFF. The chain combines TRBV5-4 with TRBJ1-1; no firm D call. Germline V lookup: CDR1 SGHNT, CDR2 YYREEE (reference sequence). This CDR3 spans 14 amino acids. Trimming removed 1 base at V and 0 bases at J, with 7 bases between.

The chain has TRBV7-3 and TRBJ1-3, with D uncertain. CDR1 is SGHTA and CDR2 is FQGTGA in the germline V gene. V was trimmed by 2 bases and J by 3 bases, leaving 8 bases between them. The CDR3 contains 14 residues. The CDR3 reads CASSLGGNGNTIYF. CDR3 nucleotide sequence: TGTGCCAGCAGCTTAGGAGGGAATGGAAACACCATATATTTT.

The chain recombines TRBV29-1 with TRBJ2-7; weak D call: TRBD2 (5 bases). Germline lookup yields CDR1 SQVTM and CDR2 ANQGSEA. This CDR3 has 12 amino acids. The V end was cut by 6 bases, the J end by 0 bases, with 9 bases between. In nucleotides, the CDR3 is TGCAGCGTCGGGGAAGGCTCCTACGAGCAGTACTTC. Translation: CSVGEGSYEQYF.

This clone was observed once. As DNA, the CDR3 is TGTGCCAGTAGTAGCCACTCGCAGGGTAACACTGAAGCTTTCTTT. Translating gives CASSSHSQGNTEAFF. The chain employs TRBV19 and TRBJ1-1, with D tentatively TRBD1 (5 bases). Germline V lookup: CDR1 LNHDA, CDR2 SQIVND (reference sequence). The V gene lost 4 bases and the J gene lost 2 bases, with 14 bases spanning the gap. This CDR3 contains 15 residues.

V usage is TRBV7-2 and J usage is TRBJ2-7; perhaps TRBD1 as D (5 bases). Trimming cost V 2 bases and J 0 bases, with 17 bases left between them. CDR1 is SGHTA and CDR2 is FQGNSA in the germline V gene. CDR3 size: 17 residues. The chain's CDR3 is CASSLYFRAQRSYEQYF. DNA for the CDR3: TGTGCCAGCAGCTTATACTTCAGGGCCCAGCGCTCCTACGAGCAGTACTTC.

This chain joins TRBV7-2 and TRBJ2-5; 8 bases line up with TRBD1. This CDR3 spans 14 amino acids. Trimming removed 3 bases from V and 5 bases from J; junction bases left unmatched: 5. Germline lookup yields CDR1 SGHTA and CDR2 FQGNSA. The CDR3 loop reads CASSLDRAGETQYF. The CDR3 nucleotides read TGTGCCAGCAGCTTGGACAGGGCTGGGGAGACCCAGTACTTC. Together with reference TRBV7-2 and TRBJ2-5, the CDR3 gives the full variable domain: GAGVSQSPSNKVTEKGKDVELRCDPISGHTALYWYRQSLGQGLEFLIYFQGNSAPDKSGLPSDRFSAERTGGSVSTLTIQRTQQEDSAVYLCASSLDRAGETQYFGPGTRLLVL.

About this clone itself: The sample carries other DNA sequences with the same CDR3. The chain recombines TRBV5-1 with TRBJ2-5; possibly TRBD2 for D (5 bases). Germline CDR1 reads SGHRS; CDR2 reads YFSETQ. Trimming pared 0 bases from V and 1 base from J, leaving 7 bases between. This CDR3 is built from 14 residues. The CDR3 region is CASSLGAGQETQYF. As DNA, the CDR3 is TGCGCCAGCAGCTTGGGTGCGGGCCAAGAGACCCAGTACTTC.

The chain links TRBV6-5 to TRBJ2-3; TRBD2 agrees at 9 bases. The V gene's germline CDR1 is MNHEY and CDR2 SVGAGI. V was pared by 11 bases and J by 5 bases, with 11 bases of the junction left unmatched. The CDR3 loop spans 14 amino acids. This chain's CDR3 is CALRGASGVDTQYF. The CDR3 DNA reads as TGTGCCCTCCGGGGGGCTAGCGGGGTAGATACGCAGTATTTT.

The gene calls are TRBV5-1 and TRBJ2-3, with 9 bases matching TRBD2. The CDR3 has 16 amino acids. V shed 0 bases and J 1 base; nucleotides not matched to a gene: 3. CDR1 is SGHRS and CDR2 is YFSETQ in the germline V gene. The CDR3 spells CASSLDSGGGTDTQYF. In DNA, the CDR3 is TGCGCCAGCAGCTTGGATAGCGGGGGTGGCACAGATACGCAGTATTTT.

This chain joins TRBV5-1 and TRBJ2-5, with 10 bases identical to TRBD1. With 4 bases clipped from V and 4 bases from J, the junction kept 7 bases outside the gene matches. Germline values: CDR1 SGHRS, CDR2 YFSETQ. The CDR3 consists of 15 residues. The CDR3 DNA is TGCGCCAGCAGCACCTCGGGACAGGGGATAGAGACCCAGTACTTC. Amino acid sequence: CASSTSGQGIETQYF.

The chain uses TRBV7-2 and TRBJ2-5; TRBD2 matches 10 bases. Germline values: CDR1 SGHTA, CDR2 FQGNSA. The CDR3 is 15 residues long. With 1 base clipped from V and 5 bases from J, the junction kept 4 bases outside the gene matches. The CDR3 nucleotides are TGTGCCAGCAGCTTAGTAGCGGGGGGCGCGGAGACCCAGTACTTC. It specifies CASSLVAGGAETQYF.

This chain joins TRBV5-4 and TRBJ2-5, with D perhaps matching TRBD1 (5 bases). The V end lost 4 bases, the J end lost 5 bases, and 15 bases lay between the germline ends. The CDR3 runs to 14 residues. Germline V gene sequence: CDR1 SGHNT, CDR2 YYREEE (reference sequence). The CDR3 DNA reads as TGTGCCAGCAGCCTGACTGGGGCGAGGGAGACCCAGTACTTC. This codes for CASSLTGARETQYF.

CDR3 sequence reads: CASSPQGQYNEKLFF. CDR3 coding DNA: TGTGCCAGCAGCCCGCAGGGACAGTATAATGAAAAACTGTTTTTT. The chain combines TRBV4-2 with TRBJ1-4, with 7 bases matching TRBD1. The CDR3 extends over 15 amino acids. The germline V gene has CDR1 LGHNA and CDR2 YNFKEQ. V lost 4 bases to trimming and J lost 4 bases; unmatched junction nucleotides: 6.

V usage is TRBV5-1 and J usage is TRBJ2-3, with a possible D match to TRBD2 (7 bases). V was pared by 4 bases and J by 5 bases, with 17 bases between. In germline, CDR1 is SGHRS, CDR2 YFSETQ. The CDR3 is 15 amino acids. The CDR3 DNA reads as TGCGCCAGCAGCAATGGGGGGGGCCCGTTAGATACGCAGTATTTT. This encodes CASSNGGGPLDTQYF.

J is TRBJ1-5 and V is TRBV6-5; 9 positions match TRBD1. Per the germline V gene, CDR1 is MNHEY and CDR2 is SVGAGI. The V segment lost 5 bases and the J segment 12 bases; nucleotides outside the gene matches: 2. The CDR3 runs to 11 residues. The CDR3 sequence is CASSQDRGQHF. Here the CDR3 DNA reads TGTGCCAGCAGTCAGGACAGGGGCCAGCATTTT.

The chain joins TRBV10-3 to TRBJ2-1; unclear D gene. The V end lost 2 bases, the J end lost 4 bases, and 3 bases lay between the germline ends. The CDR3 runs 12 residues. Germline lookup yields CDR1 ENHRY and CDR2 SYGVKD. The CDR3 here is CAISEPYNEQFF. The CDR3 region has the DNA TGTGCCATCAGTGAGCCGTACAATGAGCAGTTCTTC.

The chain is built from TRBV27 and TRBJ1-2, with TRBD1 matching over 7 bases. This CDR3 is built from 14 residues. Germline V gene sequence: CDR1 MNHEY, CDR2 SMNVEV (reference sequence). V lost 1 base to trimming and J lost 5 bases; unmatched junction nucleotides: 4. The CDR3 spells CASSLYGTAYGYTF. DNA of the CDR3: TGTGCCAGCAGTTTATACGGGACAGCTTATGGCTACACCTTC.

This clone has a single count. The rearrangement joins TRBV28 to TRBJ2-2; TRBD1 aligns across 8 bases. After removal of 7 bases from V and 4 bases from J, the junction contained 11 bases not matched to a gene. Germline CDR1 and CDR2: MDHEN and SYDVKM. CDR3 length: 16 amino acids. The CDR3 reads CASTRTGLGRTGELFF. The DNA for the CDR3 is TGTGCCAGCACCAGGACAGGGTTAGGACGCACCGGGGAGCTGTTTTTT.

The CDR3 loop is CASSPTGVKAPLHF. CDR3 in DNA: TGTGCCAGCAGCCCAACAGGGGTCAAAGCACCCCTCCACTTT. The chain joins TRBV5-4 to TRBJ1-6; 7 nucleotides align to TRBD1. Trimming removed 4 bases from V and 11 bases from J; junction bases left unmatched: 9. The CDR3 contains 14 residues. CDR1 and CDR2 from the germline V gene are SGHNT and YYREEE (reference sequence).

The chain is built from TRBV27 and TRBJ2-5; TRBD1 aligns across 9 bases. With V trimmed by 6 bases and J by 7 bases, 9 bases remained unmatched. The CDR3 contains 14 residues. CDR1 and CDR2 (germline): MNHEY, SMNVEV (reference sequence). The CDR3 is CASRNRGREVTQYF. The CDR3 region has the DNA TGTGCCAGCAGAAACAGGGGGCGCGAGGTGACCCAGTACTTC.

This clone was detected only a few times. The rearrangement uses TRBV2 and TRBJ1-1; tentative D call: TRBD1 (5 bases). V lost 5 bases, J lost 6 bases, and 13 bases lay in between. The CDR3 has 13 amino acids. Germline lookup yields CDR1 SNHLY and CDR2 FYNNEI. The CDR3 DNA reads TGTGCCAGCAGTTTCGACAGAACTGCTGAAGCTTTCTTT. Its translation is CASSFDRTAEAFF.

The V gene is TRBV5-1, the J gene TRBJ2-5; 8 bases match TRBD1. Germline CDR1 is SGHRS and CDR2 is YFSETQ. Losses at the gene ends were 4 bases for V and 5 bases for J; bases not matched to a gene: 4. There are 13 residues in the CDR3. Written as DNA, the CDR3 is TGCGCCAGCAGCGTCGGACAGGGCGAGACCCAGTACTTC. Translating gives CASSVGQGETQYF.

The V and J genes are TRBV27 and TRBJ1-5, with D hard to call. V lost 2 bases and J lost 5, with 7 bases in between. This CDR3 region has 13 residues. Per the germline V gene, CDR1 is MNHEY and CDR2 is SMNVEV (reference sequence). The CDR3 coding sequence is TGTGCCAGCAGTTTAACCCGGGATCAGCCCCAGCATTTT. Its protein is CASSLTRDQPQHF.

The chain carries TRBV2 and TRBJ1-1; D possibly corresponds to TRBD1 (5 bases). The germline V gene encodes CDR1 SNHLY and CDR2 FYNNEI. Trimming removed 4 bases from V and 12 bases from J, with 12 bases in between. The length of the CDR3 is 11 residues. As DNA, the CDR3 is TGTGCCAGCAGTGTGGAGGGGTGGTCTTTCTTT. It is translated as CASSVEGWSFF. The whole variable domain, filled in from reference TRBV2 and TRBJ1-1, reads EPEVTQTPSHQVTQMGQEVILRCVPISNHLYFYWYRQILGQKVEFLVSFYNNEISEKSEIFDDQFSVERPDGSNFTLKIRSTKLEDSAMYFCASSVEGWSFFGQGTRLTVV.

DNA of the CDR3: TGTGCCAGCAGTTACAGGCAGGGTGGAGTGAACACTGAAGCTTTCTTT. Protein sequence: CASSYRQGGVNTEAFF. V and J are TRBV6-5 and TRBJ1-1, with D maybe TRBD1 (5 bases). The CDR3 extends over 16 amino acids. Trimming took off 2 bases at V and 0 bases at J, with 13 bases between the two ends. The germline gives CDR1 MNHEY, CDR2 SVGAGI.

The chain combines TRBV28 with TRBJ1-1, with 11 bases aligning to TRBD1. Germline loops: CDR1 MDHEN, CDR2 SYDVKM. V was pared by 6 bases and J by 4 bases, with 7 bases of the junction left unmatched. The CDR3 has 15 residues. The CDR3 spells CASRETGTGGTEAFF. The CDR3 DNA sequence: TGTGCCAGCAGGGAAACCGGGACAGGGGGCACTGAAGCTTTCTTT.

This clone was seen a handful of times. The J gene is TRBJ2-1, the V gene TRBV11-2, with 7 positions matching TRBD1. Germline V gene sequence: CDR1 SGHAT, CDR2 FQNNGV. The J segment lost 1 base and the V segment lost 5 bases, leaving 8 bases of the junction unmatched. The CDR3 runs 16 residues. This CDR3 reads CASSATGWRSYNEQFF. CDR3 in DNA: TGTGCCAGCAGCGCGACAGGGTGGCGGTCCTACAATGAGCAGTTCTTC.